Listed here are 6 T cell receptor beta chains from one sample, sequenced in a study of early T cells in non-severe SARS-CoV-2 infection (dated by TCRdb to 2020 to 2023). Libraries came from 5' RACE. Sequencing took place on a NextSeq 500. TCRdb reprocessing: public reads trimmed at Q25 with fastp, clones called with MiXCR, in-frame beta chains kept. Rows with one shared CDR3 protein collapse into an entry with the most common genes and DNA. The sample data list about 50,000 distinct CDR3 sequences, and more than 9% of these were observed just once. The top ten clonotypes cover 6.5% of the sample. The sequencing sample was made of whole blood. The receptors shown here come from an adult who was a healthcare worker with PCR-confirmed SARS-CoV-2 infection or an uninfected control (not recorded which).

A few counts support this clonotype. This chain connects TRBV7-9 to TRBJ2-1, with no clear D. Between the trimmed V and J ends, which lost 2 bases and 0 bases, there was a span of 8 bases. Germline assignment: CDR1 SEHNR and CDR2 FQNEAQ (reference sequence). The CDR3 is 15 amino acids. CDR3 region: CASSLIGISYNEQFF. CDR3 DNA: TGTGCCAGCAGCTTAATAGGGATCTCCTACAATGAGCAGTTCTTC.

In this sample, this clonotype turned up many times. Here the CDR3 DNA reads TGTGCCAGCAGCTTACGCCGGGGGGGCACAGATACGCAGTATTTT. Its translation: CASSLRRGGTDTQYF. V and J are TRBV7-9 and TRBJ2-3, with 7 bases lining up with TRBD2. The CDR3 runs to 15 residues. CDR1 SEHNR and CDR2 FQNEAQ come from the germline V gene (reference sequence). Unmatched junction bases numbered 3, after V lost 2 bases and J lost 1 base.

This clonotype was picked up a small number of times. The rearrangement joins TRBV25-1 to TRBJ2-2; possibly TRBD1 or TRBD2 for D (5 bases each). From germline, CDR1 is MGHDK and CDR2 SYGVNS. With 3 bases removed from V and 1 base from J, the gap between germline ends came to 9 bases. CDR3 length: 15 amino acids. The chain's CDR3 is CASSEGRLNTGELFF. The CDR3, as DNA: TGTGCCAGCAGTGAGGGACGCTTGAACACCGGGGAGCTGTTTTTT. Full variable domain (remainder filled in from reference TRBV25-1 and TRBJ2-2): EADIYQTPRYLVIGTGKKITLECSQTMGHDKMYWYQQDPGMELHLIHYSYGVNSTEKGDLSSESTVSRIRTEHFPLTLESARPSHTSQYLCASSEGRLNTGELFFGEGSRLTVL.

This clonotype was counted at least ten times. V and J are TRBV20-1 and TRBJ2-7; 8 bases line up with TRBD2. The J segment lost 0 bases and the V segment lost 5 bases, leaving 3 bases of the junction unmatched. Looked up from germline, CDR1 is DFQATT and CDR2 is SNEGSKA (reference sequence). The CDR3 runs 13 residues. CDR3 residues: CSALSGSSYEQYF. DNA of the CDR3: TGCAGTGCTTTAAGCGGGAGCTCCTACGAGCAGTACTTC.

For this clonotype: It may be a read error: a sequence one base away is much more abundant. V is TRBV3-1 and J is TRBJ2-7; a possible D gene is TRBD2 (8 bases). The germline V gene encodes CDR1 LGHDT and CDR2 YNNKEL (reference sequence). The CDR3 has 15 amino acids. The CDR3 DNA reads TGTGCCAGCGGCCAAGAATCCGGGAGGGGGCGAGAGCAGTACTTC. It yields the protein CASGQESGRGREQYF.

This sequence joins TRBV2 and TRBJ2-3; D remains unclear. V gave up 7 bases and J gave up 5 bases, with 7 bases separating them. CDR1 is SNHLY, CDR2 FYNNEI, per germline. The CDR3 runs 11 residues. The CDR3 DNA follows: TGTGCCAGCAATGTAGGAGATACGCAGTATTTT. It translates to CASNVGDTQYF.